This T cell receptor beta chain originates from a study of T cells after yellow fever vaccination. This clonotype was found a few times. The antigen is unknown. TCRdb reanalysed the 5' RACE reads using MiXCR and keeps one entry per CDR3 protein. The table lists roughly 500,000 distinct CDR3 sequences, about a fifth of them singletons, with roughly an eighth in the top ten. Study-wide points: Overall, a small share of clonotypes was seen in both CD4 and CD8 compartments. Most clones from primary vaccination resurfaced after the booster (about 95% CD4, over 75% CD8).

V dropped 1 base and J dropped 9 bases, with 14 bases sitting between them. This CDR3 has 14 amino acids. Germline values: CDR1 SGHDT, CDR2 YYEEEE. Sample: PBMCs, taken 15 days after the yellow fever booster vaccination. The chain has TRBV5-6 and TRBJ2-1; D might be TRBD2 (5 bases). The TCR was taken from a man aged 25-45 years who received the YFV17D yellow fever vaccine. For the CDR3, the DNA is TGTGCCAGCAGCTTGTTGATTCATCGGGGTGAGCAGTTCTTC. Its protein product is CASSLLIHRGEQFF.